This TCR beta chain was identified in a study of CD8+CD57+ T cells in acquired aplastic anemia. Whole-study context: The mean DNA yield obtained from sorted CD4+ and CD8+ cells came to approximately 3 ug.

The ends were cut back, 4 bases at V and 1 base at J, with 7 bases in the middle. The CDR3 spans 13 residues. Germline V gives CDR1 SGHTA, CDR2 FQGTGA. The study profiled TCR beta VDJ and CDR3 using genomic DNA as template. Each CDR3 protein is one row after TCRdb ran MiXCR on the reads. The data contain about 190,000 distinct CDR3 sequences, 48% of them seen just once; the ten biggest clones take up 9.7%. All sequencing subjects had displayed CD8+CD57+ cell expansion on flow cytometry. Every one of the patients had aplastic anemia (severe, acquired). Receipt of therapy had not occurred in any patient by the time of blood sampling. General study points: There were over 25 CD8+ CDR3 sequences that occurred in both patients and controls.

As concerns this clonotype: Its antigen is still unknown.

The receptor was derived from a human donor with aplastic anemia. What was sequenced was sorted CD4+, CD8+, or CD8+CD57+ T cells (not recorded which) from PBMCs. The rearrangement uses TRBV7-3 and TRBJ1-1; D remains ambiguous. CDR3 sequence: CASSSSGNTEAFF. CDR3 in DNA: TGTGCCAGCAGCTCATCAGGGAACACTGAAGCTTTCTTT. Full variable domain (rest looked up from reference TRBV7-3 and TRBJ1-1): GAGVSQTPSNKVTEKGKYVELRCDPISGHTALYWYRQSLGQGPEFLIYFQGTGAADDSGLPNDRFFAVRPEGSVSTLKIQRTERGDSAVYLCASSSSGNTEAFFGQGTRLTVV.